What follows describes a single T cell receptor beta chain. What it recognizes is unknown. The sample comes from a study of shared clonotypes between healthy human individuals. Overall study: There were three CD4 naive, three CD4 memory, two CD8 naive and one CD8 memory plates per donor. General study findings and limits: The rarefaction results pointed to incomplete sorted-subset sequencing despite large depth.

This table comes from immunoSEQ multiplex PCR, and its TCRdb copy is limited to in-frame clones, with some not included. Of some 1 million clones listed, approximately 68% are singletons. This clonotype originated in a man between 18 and 29 years old in good health. The material sequenced was memory CD4+ T cells sorted from blood. Subset of the sample: CD45RA-negative fraction.

The CDR3 nucleotides are TGCGCCAGCAGCACCGGGATACAGGGGCTACAGGGCGGGGAGCTGTTTTTT. Its translation is CASSTGIQGLQGGELFF. This sequence joins TRBV5-1 and TRBJ2-2; 7 positions match TRBD1. The CDR3 is made up of 17 amino acids. In germline, CDR1 is SGHRS, CDR2 YFSETQ. Trimming cost V 4 bases and J 7 bases; bases outside gene matches: 16.